The T cell receptor beta chain under discussion was sequenced for a study of T cells in Graves' hyperthyroidism and ophthalmopathy. Study-level information: Peripheral blood specimens were obtained at initial diagnosis, prior to any treatment. Study-wide results and caveats: With a median lead of 6.5 months before onset, the model predicted ophthalmopathy.

In this sample, this clonotype turned up a few times. What it binds is unknown. Clinical symptoms, serum thyroxine and TRAb, thyroid ultrasound and orbital computed tomography were used for the diagnoses. Approximately 10 ml of fresh peripheral blood supplied the PBMCs. The TCR beta CDR3 regions underwent amplification using RNA transcripts as the source. The TCR CDR3 was amplified in a first-round RT-PCR using the HTBI primer set. A single record per CDR3 protein comes from TCRdb applying MiXCR to the multiplex PCR reads. The repertoire consists of fewer than 750,000 distinct CDR3 sequences, with roughly 15% occurring once and the leading ten covering around 13%. Trimming left V 3 bases short and J 1 base short, with 15 bases between. The CDR3 totals 16 residues. CDR1 is SGHRS, CDR2 YFSETQ, per germline.

Sequenced: blood. The rearrangement joins TRBV5-1 to TRBJ2-3, with D perhaps TRBD1 (6 bases). The TCR sequence derives from a woman between 45 and 60 years old with Graves' ophthalmopathy. The CDR3 protein is CASSSGARTGTDTQYF. DNA for the CDR3: TGCGCCAGCAGCTCAGGGGCCCGGACGGGCACAGATACGCAGTATTTT.